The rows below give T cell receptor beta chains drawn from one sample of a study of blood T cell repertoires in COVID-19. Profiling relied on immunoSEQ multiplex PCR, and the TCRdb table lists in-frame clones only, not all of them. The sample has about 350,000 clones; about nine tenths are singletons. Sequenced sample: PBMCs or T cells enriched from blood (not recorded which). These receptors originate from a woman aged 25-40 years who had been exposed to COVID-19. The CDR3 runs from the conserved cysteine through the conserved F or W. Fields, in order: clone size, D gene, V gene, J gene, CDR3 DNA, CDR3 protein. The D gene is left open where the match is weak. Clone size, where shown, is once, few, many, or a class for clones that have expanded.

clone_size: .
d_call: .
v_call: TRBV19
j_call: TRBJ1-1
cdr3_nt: TGTGCCAGTAGGACTTCTGCGGACAGAAGACTGAACACTGAAGCTTTCTTT
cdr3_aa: CASRTSADRRLNTEAFF

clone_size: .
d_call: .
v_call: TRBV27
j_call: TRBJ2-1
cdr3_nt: TGTGCCACCGAGCCGTGGGGCGGCTCCTACAATGAGCAGTTCTTC
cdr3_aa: CATEPWGGSYNEQFF

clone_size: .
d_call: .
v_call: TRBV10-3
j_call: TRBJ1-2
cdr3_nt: TGTGCCATCAGTGACTTTAGCTATGGCTACACCTTC
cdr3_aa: CAISDFSYGYTF

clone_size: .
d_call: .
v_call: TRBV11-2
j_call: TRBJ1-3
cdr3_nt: TGTGCCAGCAGCCCCCCCCGGAGCTCTGGAAACACCATATATTTT
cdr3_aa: CASSPPRSSGNTIYF

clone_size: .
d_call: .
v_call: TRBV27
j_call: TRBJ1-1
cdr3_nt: TGTGCCAGCAGTCCTACCTTACAGGGTAGGACTTTCTTT
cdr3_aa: CASSPTLQGRTFF

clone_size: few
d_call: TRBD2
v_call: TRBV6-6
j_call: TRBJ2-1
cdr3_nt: TGTGCCAGCAGTTACAGGAGGCGGGAGGGCCACAATGAGCAGTTCTTC
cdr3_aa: CASSYRRREGHNEQFF

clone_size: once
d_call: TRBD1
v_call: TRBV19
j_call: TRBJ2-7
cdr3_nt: TGTGCCAGTAGTATACTTGGGGACAGGCCCGTTAGGGAGCAGTACTTC
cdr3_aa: CASSILGDRPVREQYF

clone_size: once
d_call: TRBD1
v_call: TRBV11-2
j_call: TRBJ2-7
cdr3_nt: TGTGCCAGCAGCCCCGGGGGACAGGTCCGGCAGTACTTC
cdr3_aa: CASSPGGQVRQYF

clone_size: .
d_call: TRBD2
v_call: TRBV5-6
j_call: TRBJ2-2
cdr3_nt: TGTGCCAGCAGCCAAGGACTAGGGGACACCGGGGAGCTGTTTTTT
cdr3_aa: CASSQGLGDTGELFF

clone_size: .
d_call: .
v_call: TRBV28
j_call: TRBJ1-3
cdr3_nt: TGTGCCAGCAGCTTGGACTCGCCCGGAAACACCATATATTTT
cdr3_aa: CASSLDSPGNTIYF

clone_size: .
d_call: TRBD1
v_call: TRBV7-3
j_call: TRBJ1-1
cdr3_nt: TGTGCCAGCAGCTTAGCCGGGACAGGCGCTGAAGCTTTCTTT
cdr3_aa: CASSLAGTGAEAFF

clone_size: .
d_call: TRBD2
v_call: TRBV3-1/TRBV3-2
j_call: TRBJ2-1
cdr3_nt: TGTGCCAGCAGCGACCTACTAGCGGGAGGTGTGGAGGATGAGCAGTTCTTC
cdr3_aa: CASSDLLAGGVEDEQFF

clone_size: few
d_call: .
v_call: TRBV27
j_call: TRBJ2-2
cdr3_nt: TGTGCCAGCAGTTTTTCGAGCAGAGGGCCCGGGGAGCTGTTTTTT
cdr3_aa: CASSFSSRGPGELFF

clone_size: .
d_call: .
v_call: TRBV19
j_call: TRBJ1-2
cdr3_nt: TGTGCCAGTAGTATCCAGGGTTTGGTCGGCTACACCTTC
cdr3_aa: CASSIQGLVGYTF

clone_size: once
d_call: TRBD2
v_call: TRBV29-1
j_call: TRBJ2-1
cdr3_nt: TGCAGCGTCGGACTAGCGGGAGTCCACAATGAGCAGTTCTTC
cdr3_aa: CSVGLAGVHNEQFF

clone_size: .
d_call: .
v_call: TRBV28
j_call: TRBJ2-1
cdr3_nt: TGTGCCAGCTCAATACCGGGACTGAGCTCCTACAATGAGCAGTTCTTC
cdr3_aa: CASSIPGLSSYNEQFF

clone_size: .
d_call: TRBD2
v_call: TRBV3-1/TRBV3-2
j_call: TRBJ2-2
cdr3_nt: TGTGCCAGCAGCCTTGACAGCCTAGCGGGAGGGAGGTACGGGGAGCTGTTTTTT
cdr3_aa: CASSLDSLAGGRYGELFF

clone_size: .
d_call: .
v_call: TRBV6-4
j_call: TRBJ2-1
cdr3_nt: TGTGCCAGCAGTGTCGGGAATGAGCAGTTCTTC
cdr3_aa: CASSVGNEQFF

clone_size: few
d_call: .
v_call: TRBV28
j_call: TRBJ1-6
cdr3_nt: TGTGCCAGCAGTCAACGAGGTTTTCGCGCTTCGTGGTCACCCCTCCACTTT
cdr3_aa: CASSQRGFRASWSPLHF

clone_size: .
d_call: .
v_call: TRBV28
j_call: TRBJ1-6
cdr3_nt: TGTGCCAGCAGGGGACCGGGGGGGAATTCACCCCTCCACTTT
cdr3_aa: CASRGPGGNSPLHF

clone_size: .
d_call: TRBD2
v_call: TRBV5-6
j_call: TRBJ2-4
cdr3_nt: TGTGCCAGCAGCTCCTTAGGACTAGCGGGAATTCTAGCCAAAAACATTCAGTACTTC
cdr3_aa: CASSSLGLAGILAKNIQYF

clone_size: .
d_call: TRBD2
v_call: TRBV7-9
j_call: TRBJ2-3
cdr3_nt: TGTGCCAGCAGCTTTCCCGAGCGGGAGCGCCGGGATACGCAGTATTTT
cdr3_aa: CASSFPERERRDTQYF

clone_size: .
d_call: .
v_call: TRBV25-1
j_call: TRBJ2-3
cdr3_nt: TGTGCCAGCAGTGATGGGGGGGGCGCGACAGATACGCAGTATTTT
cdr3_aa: CASSDGGGATDTQYF

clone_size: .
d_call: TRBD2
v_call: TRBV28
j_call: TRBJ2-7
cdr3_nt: TGTGCCAGCAGTTTGGACCTAGCGGGGACGACCTACGAGCAGTACTTC
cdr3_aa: CASSLDLAGTTYEQYF

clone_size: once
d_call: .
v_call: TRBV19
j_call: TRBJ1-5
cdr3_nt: TGTGCCAGTAGTATAGATGGCAGGGATTGGCGATATAGCAATCAGCCCCAGCATTTT
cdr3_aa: CASSIDGRDWRYSNQPQHF

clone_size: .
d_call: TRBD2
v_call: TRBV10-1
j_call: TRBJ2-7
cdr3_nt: TGCGCCAGCTCACGACTAGCGGGAGAGGGCGAGCAGTACTTC
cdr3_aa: CASSRLAGEGEQYF

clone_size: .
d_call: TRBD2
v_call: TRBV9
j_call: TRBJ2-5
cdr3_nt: TGTGCCAGCAGCCCCGGAAGCGGGAGTCTATGGGAGACCCAGTACTTC
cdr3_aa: CASSPGSGSLWETQYF

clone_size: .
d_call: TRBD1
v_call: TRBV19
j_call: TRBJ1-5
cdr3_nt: TGTGCCAGTAGTACCACCGGACAGGGTACCAATCAGCCCCAGCATTTT
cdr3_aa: CASSTTGQGTNQPQHF

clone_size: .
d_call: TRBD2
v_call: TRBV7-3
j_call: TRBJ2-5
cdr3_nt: TGTGCCAGCAGCTTTGGCGGGAGGGCCCGGGAGACCCAGTACTTC
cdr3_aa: CASSFGGRARETQYF

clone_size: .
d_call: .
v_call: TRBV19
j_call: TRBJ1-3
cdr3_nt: TGTGCCAGTAGTATGCGGTCACCCCCTGACAGCCTTGGACACACCATATATTTT
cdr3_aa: CASSMRSPPDSLGHTIYF

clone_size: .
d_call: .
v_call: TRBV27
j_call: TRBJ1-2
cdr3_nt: TGTGCCACCGCCAGCAGGGCACCTAACTATGGCTACACCTTC
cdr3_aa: CATASRAPNYGYTF

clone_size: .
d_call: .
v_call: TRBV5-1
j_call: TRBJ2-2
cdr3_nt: TGCGCCACCCGAGGGGGAGACCGAACCCTCGGGGCCACCGGGGAGCTGTTTTTT
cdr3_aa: CATRGGDRTLGATGELFF

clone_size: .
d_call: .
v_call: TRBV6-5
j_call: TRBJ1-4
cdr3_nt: TGTGCCACCCGCCGGACACTTGCAACTAATGAAAAACTGTTTTTT
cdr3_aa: CATRRTLATNEKLFF

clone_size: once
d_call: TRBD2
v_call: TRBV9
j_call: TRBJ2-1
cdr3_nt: TGTGCCAGCAGCGTTCAGTGGACTGGCGGGAGTGGTGAGCAGTTCTTC
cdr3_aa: CASSVQWTGGSGEQFF